These 15 T cell receptor beta chains originate from one sample sequenced in a study of T cells in women clearing cervical HPV infection. TCRdb's copy holds only in-frame clones and misses some; the assay was immunoSEQ multiplex PCR. The specimen's table records under 30,000 clones. Sequencing was carried out using blood buffy coat. Every receptor here comes from a woman aged 18-70 years with a cervical HPV16 infection that either progressed to CIN3+ or cleared (not recorded which).

A word on this clone: Read sequence stops 3 residues before the CDR3 end, and the germline J gene provides the missing end. This chain connects TRBV6-1 to TRBJ1-1; D perhaps matches TRBD1 (6 bases). CDR3 size: 13 residues. Germline CDR1 MNHNS, CDR2 SASEGT. The CDR3 DNA, read in part, is TGTGCCAGCAGTGAAGGGGAGGGGACAGAA. This gives the protein CASSEGEGTE. The whole CDR3 sequence is CASSEGEGTEAFF.

About this clone itself: The sequence runs out 3 residues before the end of the CDR3; the remainder is reconstructed from the germline J gene. The rearrangement links TRBV5-1 to TRBJ2-5; D is unclear. The CDR3 contains 13 residues. The germline V and J ends were trimmed by 2 bases and 4 bases, with 9 bases remaining between them. Per the germline V gene, CDR1 is SGHRS and CDR2 is YFSETQ. Incomplete CDR3 DNA: TGCGCCAGCAGCTTTGATATCAGAGAGACC. As protein: CASSFDIRET. The CDR3 in full is CASSFDIRETQYF. Full variable domain (outside the CDR3, taken from reference TRBV5-1 and TRBJ2-5): KAGVTQTPRYLIKTRGQQVTLSCSPISGHRSVSWYQQTPGQGLQFLFEYFSETQRNKGNFPGRFSGRQFSNSRSEMNVSTLELGDSALYLCASSFDIRETQYFGPGTRLLVL.

Remarks on this clone: The CDR3 end falls 3 residues outside the read, so it is completed with the germline J gene. V gene TRBV5-1 combines with J gene TRBJ2-1; perhaps TRBD2 as D (5 bases). The CDR3 spans 14 residues. Per the germline V gene, CDR1 is SGHRS and CDR2 is YFSETQ. Trimming removed 4 bases from V and 2 bases from J, with 10 bases in between. CDR3 amino acids: CASSGRGTYNEQFF. The DNA read from the CDR3 is TGCGCCAGCAGCGGCCGGGGAACCTACAATGAG.

Worth noting for this clone: The CDR3 goes on 3 residues after the read ends, and that part is filled in from the germline J gene. The rearrangement joins TRBV7-6 to TRBJ2-3, with 12 bases aligning to TRBD2. The CDR3 totals 16 residues. Germline CDR1 is SGHVS and CDR2 is FNYEAQ. After removal of 5 bases from V and 3 bases from J, the junction contained 6 bases not matched to a gene. The covered CDR3 bases are TGTGCCAGCAGCCCCCTAGCGGGGGGGTTGACAGATACG. It encodes CASSPLAGGLTDT. The whole CDR3 is CASSPLAGGLTDTQYF.

About this clone itself: The observed sequence ends 3 residues before the CDR3 terminus, with the missing tail filled in from the germline J gene. The V gene is TRBV7-2, the J gene TRBJ1-6; unclear D gene. Trimming stripped 7 bases from V and 6 bases from J, with 13 bases between. CDR3 size: 14 residues. CDR1 SGHTA and CDR2 FQGNSA come from the germline V gene. CDR3 DNA (partial): TGTGCCAGCACCAACAGACGCACTAATTCACCC. This codes for CASTNRRTNSP. The CDR3, in full, reads CASTNRRTNSPLHF.

Regarding this clone: The read gets to within 3 residues of the CDR3 end, and the germline J gene fills in the rest. J is TRBJ1-2 and V is TRBV19; a possible D gene is TRBD1 (6 bases). The length of the CDR3 is 15 residues. Per germline, CDR1 LNHDA and CDR2 SQIVND (reference sequence). CDR3: CASSIDQQGPYDYTF. The CDR3 DNA, read in part, is TGTGCCAGTAGTATAGATCAACAGGGCCCTTACGAC.

About this clone itself: The read ends 3 residues early relative to the CDR3; the germline J gene fills the gap. This chain uses TRBV5-1 with TRBJ2-7; 8 bases line up with TRBD1. The CDR3 has 15 residues. Looked up from germline, CDR1 is SGHRS and CDR2 is YFSETQ. V was clipped by 0 bases and J by 2 bases; unmatched bases: 4. The CDR3 region is CASSLGTGPTYEQYF. CDR3 DNA, as far as it was read: TGCGCCAGCAGCTTGGGGACAGGGCCCACCTACGAG. Complete variable domain (other parts from reference TRBV5-1 and TRBJ2-7): KAGVTQTPRYLIKTRGQQVTLSCSPISGHRSVSWYQQTPGQGLQFLFEYFSETQRNKGNFPGRFSGRQFSNSRSEMNVSTLELGDSALYLCASSLGTGPTYEQYFGPGTRLTVT.

Concerning this clone itself: Sequencing ends 3 residues short of the CDR3 end; the germline J gene provides the rest. The V and J genes are TRBV7-2 and TRBJ2-7, with 8 bases aligning to TRBD1. The V and J ends lost 1 base and 5 bases, in that order; junction bases with no gene match: 4. The CDR3 contains 14 residues. Germline CDR1 SGHTA, CDR2 FQGNSA. This chain's CDR3 is CASSLVTGVDEQYF. CDR3 DNA, as far as it was read: TGTGCCAGCAGCTTAGTGACAGGGGTTGACGAG. Based on the CDR3 plus reference TRBV7-2 and TRBJ2-7, the full variable domain is GAGVSQSPSNKVTEKGKDVELRCDPISGHTALYWYRQSLGQGLEFLIYFQGNSAPDKSGLPSDRFSAERTGGSVSTLTIQRTQQEDSAVYLCASSLVTGVDEQYFGPGTRLTVT.

Worth noting for this clone: The read is 3 residues too short to cover the CDR3 end, so that end is filled in from the germline J gene. V usage is TRBV12-3 or TRBV12-4 and J usage is TRBJ2-3; D gene uncertain. V gave up 0 bases and J gave up 5 bases, with 9 bases separating them. This CDR3 contains 14 residues. CDR3: CASSLAAALDTQYF. The part of the CDR3 DNA that was read is TGTGCCAGCAGTTTAGCGGCAGCGTTAGATACG.

In regard to this clone: The CDR3 end is not reached by the read, which stops 3 residues before it; the germline J gene fills it in. The chain employs TRBV6-4 and TRBJ2-2; D is possibly TRBD2 (5 bases). Germline loops: CDR1 MRHNA, CDR2 SNTAGT. The ends were cut back, 3 bases at V and 7 bases at J, with 9 bases in the middle. This CDR3 contains 13 residues. The sequenced CDR3 bases are TGTGCCAGCAGTGAAGACGAGGGCGGGGAG. Amino acids: CASSEDEGGE. The entire CDR3 protein reads CASSEDEGGELFF.

By frequency, this clone registers medium-sized. With the read ending 3 residues before the CDR3 end, the germline J gene is used to fill in that end. The chain combines TRBV15 with TRBJ2-1, with 16 bases fitting TRBD2. Unmatched junction bases numbered 6, after V lost 0 bases and J lost 1 base. The length of the CDR3 is 20 residues. CDR1 and CDR2 (germline): LNHNV, YYDKDF (reference sequence). CDR3 bases read: TGTGCCACCAGCAGAGATCGGGCGGGACTAGCGGGAGGGTCCTACAATGAG. It encodes CATSRDRAGLAGGSYNE. The full CDR3 reads CATSRDRAGLAGGSYNEQFF.

On this clone: The read falls 3 residues short of the CDR3 end, and the missing part is taken from the germline J gene. The genes are TRBV6-1 and TRBJ1-4; weak D call: TRBD1 (5 bases). There are 15 residues in the CDR3. Germline V gives CDR1 MNHNS, CDR2 SASEGT. The sequenced CDR3 bases are TGTGCCAGCAGTGCCAGGGTATCCTATAATTCACCA. This sequence encodes CASSARVSYNSP. The complete CDR3 protein is CASSARVSYNSPLFF.

This clone is called medium-sized based on its frequency. This chain's CDR3 is CASSSRRRTGVDEQYF. The CDR3 bases that were read are TGTGCCAGCTCATCACGGAGACGGACAGGGGTCGACGAG. The chain carries TRBV18 and TRBJ2-7, with TRBD1 matching over 9 bases. The read ends 3 residues before the CDR3 terminus; that terminus is restored from the germline J gene. V trimming: 5 bases; J trimming: 5 bases; junction bases outside the gene matches: 13. Germline V gene data show CDR1 as KGHSH and CDR2 as LQKENI. CDR3 length equals 16 residues.

As regards this clone: Coverage ceases 3 residues before the CDR3 finishes, and the germline J gene fills in the end. The chain joins TRBV7-2 to TRBJ2-7; no definite D call. V lost 4 bases to trimming and J lost 1 base, with 8 bases between them. This CDR3 is built from 13 residues. Germline CDR1 SGHTA, CDR2 FQGNSA. CDR3 DNA (partial): TGTGCCAGCAGCTCCACCACTTCCTACGAG. This encodes CASSSTTSYE. The full-length CDR3 reads as CASSSTTSYEQYF.

On this clone: Coverage ceases 3 residues before the CDR3 finishes, and the germline J gene fills in the end. The V gene is TRBV7-8, the J gene TRBJ1-6; weak D call: TRBD1 (5 bases). V was shortened by 8 bases and J by 0 bases, with 17 bases between the two germline ends. Germline lookup yields CDR1 SGHVS and CDR2 FQNEAQ. The CDR3 length is 17 residues. CDR3 sequence: CASASLRGSSYNSPLHF. The DNA read from the CDR3 is TGTGCCAGCGCCTCCCTTCGGGGGAGCTCCTATAATTCACCC.